This TCR beta chain was sequenced during a study of blood T cell repertoires in COVID-19. Study summary: Whether acute or convalescent, the COVID-19 samples came from the United States, Italy and Spain.

With 6 bases removed from V and 0 bases from J, the gap between germline ends came to 3 bases. CDR3 size: 12 residues. In the original analysis: Amplification of reference gene primers provided the estimated nucleated cell counts. Clones were sequenced by immunoSEQ multiplex PCR, and TCRdb holds only the in-frame ones, with some missing. V and J calls and clone size follow that table, whereas D and trimming were derived from the DNA. The sample lists some 99,000 clones, about 81% occurring once. The gene calls are TRBV12-3 or TRBV12-4 and TRBJ2-1; no clear D gene. This TCR came from a man in his 70s with acute or convalescent COVID-19. Sequencing used peripheral blood. The CDR3 loop is CASSFSYNEQFF. The CDR3 nucleotides read TGTGCCAGCAGCTTCTCCTACAATGAGCAGTTCTTC.